A selection of T cell receptor beta chains follows, all from one sample in a study of blood T cell repertoires in COVID-19. TCRdb's copy holds only in-frame clones and misses some; the assay was immunoSEQ multiplex PCR. The data show about 83,000 clones, with roughly 86% seen just once and approximately 8% held by the top ten. Sequenced input: peripheral blood. The receptors shown here come from a man between 45 and 60 years old with active COVID-19. The CDR3 runs from the conserved cysteine through the conserved F or W.

V gene: TRBV7-2; J gene: TRBJ2-7; CDR3 protein: CASSLRGQQYF
V gene: TRBV7-2; J gene: TRBJ2-3; CDR3 protein: CASSFLGNTDTQYF
V gene: TRBV7-9; J gene: TRBJ1-2; CDR3 protein: CASSRTTGTGTNYGYTF
V gene: TRBV19; J gene: TRBJ1-2; CDR3 protein: CASSIVTGGTYGYTF
V gene: TRBV7-2; J gene: TRBJ1-2; CDR3 protein: CASSRTTGGYGYTF
V gene: TRBV20-1; J gene: TRBJ2-5; CDR3 protein: CSASPLLAGQETQYF
V gene: TRBV5-1; J gene: TRBJ2-7; CDR3 protein: CASSLRLGYEQYF
V gene: TRBV5-6; J gene: TRBJ2-3; CDR3 protein: CASSFGLAGFTDTQYF
V gene: TRBV30; J gene: TRBJ1-4; CDR3 protein: CAWAPDSLNEKLFF
V gene: TRBV4-1; J gene: TRBJ2-3; CDR3 protein: CASSPIHGTSDTDTQYF
V gene: TRBV5-1; J gene: TRBJ1-4; CDR3 protein: CASSLQNEKLFF
V gene: TRBV29-1; J gene: TRBJ1-2; CDR3 protein: CSVRQGASYGYTF
V gene: TRBV12-3/TRBV12-4; J gene: TRBJ2-7; CDR3 protein: CASSSWGLDEQYF
V gene: TRBV7-9; J gene: TRBJ2-4; CDR3 protein: CASSLAMDRGNIQYF
V gene: TRBV21-1; J gene: TRBJ2-4; CDR3 protein: CASKADPGLAGGPLAKNIQYF
V gene: TRBV5-1; J gene: TRBJ2-5; CDR3 protein: CASSDGGLAGQETQYF
V gene: TRBV24-1; J gene: TRBJ1-4; CDR3 protein: CATSDRQEKLFF
V gene: TRBV30; J gene: TRBJ2-1; CDR3 protein: CAWSSGSRYNEQFF
V gene: TRBV5-6; J gene: TRBJ1-6; CDR3 protein: CASTETGEGGSPLHF
V gene: TRBV7-2; J gene: TRBJ1-2; CDR3 protein: CASSEGTAPNYGYTF
V gene: TRBV15; J gene: TRBJ1-1; CDR3 protein: CATSGREKQGEAFF
V gene: TRBV5-5; J gene: TRBJ2-2; CDR3 protein: CASSLAVQGTGELFF
V gene: TRBV5-1; J gene: TRBJ1-2; CDR3 protein: CASSADRPYGYTF
V gene: TRBV5-1; J gene: TRBJ1-1; CDR3 protein: CASSLGQGTDTEAFF
V gene: TRBV9; J gene: TRBJ2-1; CDR3 protein: CASSVEVGAGGNEQFF
V gene: TRBV30; J gene: TRBJ2-7; CDR3 protein: CAWSQGQGYEQYF
V gene: TRBV19; J gene: TRBJ1-1; CDR3 protein: CASSIYSANPNPEAFF
V gene: TRBV19; J gene: TRBJ2-7; CDR3 protein: CASSIAQGYSYEQYF
V gene: TRBV2; J gene: TRBJ2-3; CDR3 protein: CASSLEKNTDTQYF
V gene: TRBV7-9; J gene: TRBJ1-1; CDR3 protein: CASSLESRGTEAFF
V gene: TRBV27; J gene: TRBJ2-7; CDR3 protein: CASSASDSEIYEQYF
V gene: TRBV7-2; J gene: TRBJ2-7; CDR3 protein: CASSLKGRDEQYF
V gene: TRBV7-9; J gene: TRBJ2-5; CDR3 protein: CASSSGTGGPKTQYF
V gene: TRBV30; J gene: TRBJ2-7; CDR3 protein: CAWSAEGLAVTYEQYF
V gene: TRBV19; J gene: TRBJ1-4; CDR3 protein: CASSLGAGSEKLFF
V gene: TRBV28; J gene: TRBJ2-1; CDR3 protein: CASIPGGRANEQFF
V gene: TRBV5-6; J gene: TRBJ2-1; CDR3 protein: CASSYDRGLIYNEQFF